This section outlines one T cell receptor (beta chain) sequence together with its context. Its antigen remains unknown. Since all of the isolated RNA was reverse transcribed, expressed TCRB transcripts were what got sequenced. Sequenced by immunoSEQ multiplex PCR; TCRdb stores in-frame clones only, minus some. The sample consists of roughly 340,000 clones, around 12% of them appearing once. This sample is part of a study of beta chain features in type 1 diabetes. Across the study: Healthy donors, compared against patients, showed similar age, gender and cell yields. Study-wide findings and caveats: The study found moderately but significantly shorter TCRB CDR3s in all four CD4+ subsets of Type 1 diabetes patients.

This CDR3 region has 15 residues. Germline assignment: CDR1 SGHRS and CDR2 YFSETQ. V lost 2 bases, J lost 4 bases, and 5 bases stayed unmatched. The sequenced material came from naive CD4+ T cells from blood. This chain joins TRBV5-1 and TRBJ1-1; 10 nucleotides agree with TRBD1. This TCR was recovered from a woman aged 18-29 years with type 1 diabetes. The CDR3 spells CASSFYRTGGTEAFF. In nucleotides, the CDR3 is TGCGCCAGCAGCTTCTACAGGACAGGGGGCACTGAAGCTTTCTTT.